A selection of T cell receptor beta chains follows, all from one sample in a study of blood T cell repertoires in COVID-19. Clones were sequenced by immunoSEQ multiplex PCR, and TCRdb holds only the in-frame ones, with some missing. The repertoire consists of around 300,000 clones, with 85% occurring once and the leading ten covering roughly 2.7%. Specimen: PBMCs or T cells enriched from blood (not recorded which). The origin of the receptors is a woman aged 50 to 65 who had recovered from COVID-19. Each CDR3 is given with its conserved first and last residue. The D gene is left open where the match is weak. Where a row states a size, it is once, few, many or the class of an expanded clone; other rows omit it.

J | length | D | size | V | CDR3 | DNA
TRBJ2-7 | 15 | - | - | TRBV27 | CASSSSSSTGYEQYF | TGTGCCAGCAGTTCGAGTTCGTCGACTGGGTACGAGCAGTACTTC
TRBJ1-5 | 14 | - | - | TRBV19 | CASSIDEVGQPQHF | TGTGCCAGTAGTATAGATGAGGTAGGTCAGCCCCAGCATTTT
TRBJ2-3 | 15 | - | few | TRBV5-1 | CASSLRRGSTDTQYF | TGCGCCAGCAGCTTGAGGCGGGGTAGCACAGATACGCAGTATTTT
TRBJ2-5 | 15 | TRBD2 | - | TRBV5-1 | CASSLTSGRQETQYF | TGCGCCAGCAGCTTAACTAGCGGGAGACAAGAGACCCAGTACTTC
TRBJ1-5 | 14 | - | - | TRBV4-1 | CASSQGQGLWPQHF | TGCGCCAGCAGCCAAGGCCAGGGTTTATGGCCCCAGCATTTT
TRBJ2-5 | 16 | - | - | TRBV11-2 | CASSLETANHQETQYF | TGTGCCAGCAGCTTAGAGACAGCTAACCACCAAGAGACCCAGTACTTC
TRBJ1-2 | 13 | - | - | TRBV7-9 | CASTAGGLDGYTF | TGTGCCAGCACCGCCGGGGGGCTGGATGGCTACACCTTC
TRBJ1-2 | 15 | - | once | TRBV7-9 | CASSLVSTGYHGYTF | TGTGCCAGCAGCTTAGTGTCCACAGGGTATCATGGCTACACCTTC
TRBJ1-5 | 16 | TRBD1 | - | TRBV6-2/TRBV6-3 | CASSQTGVASNQPQHF | TGTGCCAGCAGCCAGACAGGGGTCGCGAGCAATCAGCCCCAGCATTTT
TRBJ2-7 | 13 | - | - | TRBV5-1 | CASSFGGFYEQYF | TGCGCCAGCAGCTTTGGGGGGTTCTACGAGCAGTACTTC
TRBJ2-7 | 14 | TRBD2 | - | TRBV6-2/TRBV6-3 | CASSASGGAYEQYF | TGTGCCAGCAGTGCTAGCGGGGGGGCCTACGAGCAGTACTTC
TRBJ2-5 | 13 | TRBD1 | - | TRBV30 | CAWNSGTEETQYF | TGTGCCTGGAACTCCGGGACAGAAGAGACCCAGTACTTC
TRBJ1-6 | 13 | - | - | TRBV30 | CAWNAGGNSPLHF | TGTGCCTGGAATGCCGGAGGTAATTCACCCCTCCACTTT
TRBJ1-5 | 15 | TRBD1 | - | TRBV9 | CASSVDGQATRPQHF | TGTGCCAGCAGCGTAGACGGACAGGCAACCCGGCCCCAGCATTTT
TRBJ1-1 | 14 | TRBD1 | - | TRBV29-1 | CSATAGGAGTEAFF | TGCAGCGCGACCGCAGGGGGCGCGGGCACTGAAGCTTTCTTT
TRBJ2-4 | 15 | - | - | TRBV19 | CASSLPQGLGNIQYF | TGTGCCAGTAGTCTCCCCCAGGGGCTGGGGAACATTCAGTACTTC
TRBJ2-2 | 14 | - | - | TRBV29-1 | CSARDNANTGELFF | TGCAGCGCCCGGGACAACGCGAACACCGGGGAGCTGTTTTTT
TRBJ1-2 | 13 | TRBD1 | - | TRBV12-3/TRBV12-4 | CASSPGQDYGYTF | TGTGCCAGCAGCCCGGGACAGGACTATGGCTACACCTTC
TRBJ1-1 | 16 | - | - | TRBV11-2 | CASSLQGSGGNTEAFF | TGTGCCAGCAGCTTACAGGGGTCGGGCGGGAACACTGAAGCTTTCTTT
TRBJ1-5 | 13 | - | - | TRBV24-1 | CATSRDTNQPQHF | TGTGCCACCTCACGGGACACCAATCAGCCCCAGCATTTT
TRBJ1-2 | 16 | TRBD1 | - | TRBV28 | CASSAPDRGRQGGYTF | TGTGCCAGCAGTGCCCCAGACAGGGGGCGCCAAGGTGGCTACACCTTC
TRBJ1-1 | 11 | - | - | TRBV5-5 | CASTQNTEAFF | TGTGCCAGCACACAGAACACTGAAGCTTTCTTT
TRBJ1-5 | 14 | - | - | TRBV7-2 | CASSLAGDVWPQHF | TGTGCCAGCAGCTTGGCAGGTGACGTTTGGCCCCAGCATTTT
TRBJ1-2 | 15 | TRBD1 | - | TRBV19 | CASSMGQSSLYGYTF | TGTGCCAGTAGTATGGGACAGTCGAGCCTTTATGGCTACACCTTC
TRBJ2-1 | 15 | TRBD2 | - | TRBV2 | CATRVGGGSYNEQFF | TGTGCCACCCGAGTTGGGGGGGGCTCCTACAATGAGCAGTTCTTC
TRBJ2-1 | 12 | - | - | TRBV11-3 | CASSGSYNEQFF | TGTGCCAGCTCGGGCTCCTACAATGAGCAGTTCTTC
TRBJ1-6 | 17 | - | - | TRBV27 | CASSQDTASSYNSPLHF | TGTGCCAGCAGTCAAGACACGGCGAGCTCCTATAATTCACCCCTCCACTTT
TRBJ1-2 | 13 | - | - | TRBV29-1 | CSVRNRVNYGYTF | TGCAGCGTAAGAAACAGGGTCAACTATGGCTACACCTTC
TRBJ2-2 | 13 | - | few | TRBV29-1 | CSVGGQYTGELFF | TGCAGCGTGGGGGGACAGTACACCGGGGAGCTGTTTTTT
TRBJ2-3 | 13 | TRBD2 | - | TRBV10-1 | CASQAGGADTQYF | TGCGCCAGCCAAGCGGGAGGGGCAGATACGCAGTATTTT
TRBJ2-6 | 15 | TRBD1 | few | TRBV7-8 | CASTYRGSGANVLTF | TGTGCCAGCACCTACAGGGGCTCTGGGGCCAACGTCCTGACTTTC
TRBJ2-2 | 13 | TRBD1 | - | TRBV6-6 | CASSGQEAGELFF | TGTGCCAGCAGTGGACAGGAGGCCGGGGAGCTGTTTTTT
TRBJ2-7 | 14 | - | - | TRBV3-1/TRBV3-2 | CASREGTSIYEQYF | TGTGCCAGCAGAGAGGGAACATCAATCTACGAGCAGTACTTC
TRBJ2-1 | 16 | - | - | TRBV5-4 | CASSLGSRASYNEQFF | TGTGCCAGCAGCTTGGGTTCGAGGGCGTCTTACAATGAGCAGTTCTTC
TRBJ2-1 | 15 | TRBD2 | once | TRBV30 | CAWISLAGGYNEQFF | TGTGCCTGGATCTCACTAGCGGGAGGATACAATGAGCAGTTCTTC
TRBJ1-2 | 13 | - | once | TRBV7-2 | CASSSGLFDGYTF | TGTGCCAGCAGTTCAGGGCTTTTCGATGGCTACACCTTC
TRBJ1-3 | 15 | TRBD1 | - | TRBV3-1/TRBV3-2 | CASSQTGLSGNTIYF | TGTGCCAGCAGCCAGACAGGGTTGTCTGGAAACACCATATATTTT
TRBJ1-5 | 15 | - | - | TRBV4-2 | CASSQGRGTHLPQHF | TGTGCCAGCAGCCAAGGTAGGGGGACCCATCTTCCCCAGCATTTT
TRBJ1-1 | 16 | - | - | TRBV7-2 | CASSLGGTWKNTEAFF | TGTGCCAGCAGCTTAGGGGGCACGTGGAAGAACACTGAAGCTTTCTTT
TRBJ1-1 | 14 | - | - | TRBV25-1 | CASSEGHPRTEAFF | TGTGCCAGCAGTGAAGGACACCCCCGCACTGAAGCTTTCTTT
TRBJ2-3 | 16 | - | - | TRBV7-3 | CASSPGWGQGSDTQYF | TGTGCCAGCAGCCCGGGGTGGGGGCAGGGGTCAGATACGCAGTATTTT
TRBJ2-5 | 12 | - | - | TRBV24-1 | CAQGRAAETQYF | TGTGCCCAGGGGAGGGCGGCAGAGACCCAGTACTTC
TRBJ1-2 | 12 | - | - | TRBV30 | CAWSVGGSGYTF | TGTGCCTGGAGTGTCGGGGGGTCAGGCTACACCTTC
TRBJ2-3 | 14 | TRBD1 | - | TRBV6-5 | CASGDRGLTDTQYF | TGTGCCAGCGGGGACAGGGGGCTCACAGATACGCAGTATTTT
TRBJ1-2 | 15 | TRBD1 | - | TRBV7-9 | CASSPLSRTGHGYTF | TGTGCCAGCAGCCCACTCTCTAGGACAGGACATGGCTACACCTTC
TRBJ2-3 | 14 | - | - | TRBV11-2 | CASSLRTRADTQYF | TGTGCCAGCAGCTTAAGGACAAGGGCAGATACGCAGTATTTT
TRBJ1-1 | 16 | TRBD1 | - | TRBV27 | CASSSRQGPPRTEAFF | TGTGCCAGCAGTTCGAGACAGGGGCCCCCGAGGACTGAAGCTTTCTTT
TRBJ2-1 | 17 | TRBD1 | - | TRBV5-4 | CASSFYRGQGTYNEQFF | TGTGCCAGCAGCTTTTACCGGGGACAGGGCACATACAATGAGCAGTTCTTC
TRBJ2-6 | 18 | TRBD2 | - | TRBV25-1 | CASSVKAGAVTGANVLTF | TGTGCCAGCAGTGTTAAAGCGGGAGCGGTTACTGGGGCCAACGTCCTGACTTTC
TRBJ2-3 | 14 | - | - | TRBV19 | CASKARPNTDTQYF | TGTGCCAGTAAAGCGCGCCCAAACACAGATACGCAGTATTTT
TRBJ1-2 | 13 | - | few | TRBV6-2/TRBV6-3 | CASSYRAGQGYTF | TGTGCCAGCAGTTACCGGGCAGGGCAAGGCTACACCTTC
TRBJ1-1 | 18 | - | - | TRBV11-2 | CASSLGLNPLAQGTEAFF | TGTGCCAGCAGCTTAGGGCTAAACCCGTTGGCCCAGGGGACTGAAGCTTTCTTT
TRBJ1-1 | 11 | - | - | TRBV28 | CASNKNTEAFF | TGTGCCAGCAACAAGAACACTGAAGCTTTCTTT
TRBJ2-5 | 14 | TRBD1 | - | TRBV30 | CAWSVGTGGETQYF | TGTGCCTGGAGTGTAGGGACAGGGGGGGAGACCCAGTACTTC
TRBJ2-1 | 13 | - | - | TRBV19 | CASSIGSGYEQFF | TGTGCCAGTAGTATAGGTAGCGGCTATGAGCAGTTCTTC